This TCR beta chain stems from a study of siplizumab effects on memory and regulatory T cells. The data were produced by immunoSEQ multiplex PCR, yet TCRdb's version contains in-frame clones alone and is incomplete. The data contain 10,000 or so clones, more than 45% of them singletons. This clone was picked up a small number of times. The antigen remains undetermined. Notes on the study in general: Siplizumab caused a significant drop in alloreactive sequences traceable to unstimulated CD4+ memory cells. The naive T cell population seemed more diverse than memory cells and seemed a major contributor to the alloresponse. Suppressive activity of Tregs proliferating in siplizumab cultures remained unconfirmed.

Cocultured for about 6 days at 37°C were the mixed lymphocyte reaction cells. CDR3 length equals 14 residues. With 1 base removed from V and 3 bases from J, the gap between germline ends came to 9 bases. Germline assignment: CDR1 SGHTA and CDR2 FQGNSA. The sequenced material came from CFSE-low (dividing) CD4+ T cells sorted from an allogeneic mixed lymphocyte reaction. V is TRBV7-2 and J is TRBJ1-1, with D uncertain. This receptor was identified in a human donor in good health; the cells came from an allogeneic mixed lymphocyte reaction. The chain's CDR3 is CASSLVLGYTEAFF. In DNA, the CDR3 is TGTGCCAGCAGCTTAGTACTCGGATACACTGAAGCTTTCTTT.